Following are 30 T cell receptor beta chains from one sample sequenced in a study of shared clonotypes between healthy human individuals. The data were produced by immunoSEQ multiplex PCR, yet TCRdb's version contains in-frame clones alone and is incomplete. The table has some 1.1 million clones, about 72% seen once. The sequenced material came from memory CD4+ T cells from PBMCs. The subset: CD45RA-negative fraction. These receptors all come from a young man in good health. Some clones in this sample may be carry-over from other donors' samples.

This chain connects TRBV5-1 to TRBJ1-2, with TRBD1 as a possible D gene (5 bases). The CDR3 spans 15 residues. Between the trimmed V and J ends, which lost 2 bases and 7 bases, there was a span of 18 bases. Per the germline V gene, CDR1 is SGHRS and CDR2 is YFSETQ. Written as DNA, the CDR3 is TGCGCCAGCAGCTTAGGTTCGGGGGTGAAGCGTGGCTACACCTTC. Translating it yields CASSLGSGVKRGYTF.

The chain recombines TRBV5-1 with TRBJ2-7; TRBD1 matches 8 bases. CDR1 is SGHRS and CDR2 is YFSETQ in the germline V gene. The CDR3 runs 15 residues. V gave up 0 bases and J gave up 7 bases; unmatched junction bases: 9. The CDR3 region has the DNA TGCGCCAGCAGCTTGGTTTCAGGGGGCGCGGGAGAGCAGTACTTC. It codes for CASSLVSGGAGEQYF. Full variable domain (remainder filled in from reference TRBV5-1 and TRBJ2-7): KAGVTQTPRYLIKTRGQQVTLSCSPISGHRSVSWYQQTPGQGLQFLFEYFSETQRNKGNFPGRFSGRQFSNSRSEMNVSTLELGDSALYLCASSLVSGGAGEQYFGPGTRLTVT.

The gene calls are TRBV6-5 and TRBJ1-3; D unresolved. Germline CDR1 reads MNHEY; CDR2 reads SVGAGI. The length of the CDR3 is 14 residues. Trimming pared 4 bases from V and 3 bases from J, leaving 10 bases between. The CDR3 region is CASSFTRVGNTIYF. The CDR3 DNA reads as TGTGCCAGCAGTTTCACACGAGTTGGAAACACCATATATTTT.

The chain combines TRBV6-6 with TRBJ2-1; D not resolved. CDR1 and CDR2 (germline): MNHNY, SVGAGI (reference sequence). Trimming stripped 7 bases from V and 8 bases from J, with 9 bases between. CDR3 length equals 11 residues. The CDR3 sequence: CASTREYEQFF. CDR3 nucleotides: TGTGCCAGCACAAGGGAATATGAGCAGTTCTTC.

There are a few counts of this clone. The chain links TRBV4-1 to TRBJ1-1; no definite D call. Trimming pared 1 base from V and 8 bases from J, leaving 14 bases between. Germline V gene data show CDR1 as MGHRA and CDR2 as YSYEKL. The CDR3 covers 14 residues. The chain's CDR3 is CASSQVGGPAEAFF. The CDR3 region has the DNA TGCGCCAGCAGCCAAGTTGGAGGGCCAGCCGAAGCTTTCTTT.

CDR3 residues: CASRLGVGRKNTGELFF. In DNA form, the CDR3 reads TGCGCCAGCAGGTTGGGGGTTGGACGGAAAAACACCGGGGAGCTGTTTTTT. V and J are TRBV4-3 and TRBJ2-2; TRBD1 or TRBD2 may be the D gene (5 bases each). The CDR3 sequence is 17 residues long. V lost 6 bases to trimming and J lost 2 bases, with 19 bases between them. Germline CDR1 is LGHNA and CDR2 is YSLEER.

The rearrangement links TRBV4-2 to TRBJ2-5; 8 nucleotides match TRBD1. The CDR3 is 15 residues long. The V gene end was trimmed by 1 base and the J gene end by 3 bases; junction bases not matched to a gene: 4. Germline CDR1 LGHNA, CDR2 YNFKEQ. The chain's CDR3 is CASSQVGQGEETQYF. The CDR3 DNA reads TGTGCCAGCAGCCAAGTAGGACAGGGTGAAGAGACCCAGTACTTC.

The V call is TRBV10-3, the J call TRBJ2-7; 9 bases are shared with TRBD2. J gave up 6 bases and V 7 bases, and 10 bases lay outside the gene matches. The length of the CDR3 is 14 residues. Germline V gene lookup returns CDR1 ENHRY and CDR2 SYGVKD. CDR3 sequence: CAIKAISGSAEQYF. CDR3 sequence (DNA): TGTGCCATCAAGGCAATTAGCGGGAGTGCCGAGCAGTACTTC.

The genes are TRBV5-5 and TRBJ2-1; 14 bases are shared with TRBD2. J lost 10 bases, V lost 3 bases, and 9 bases had no gene match. The CDR3 consists of 16 residues. The germline V gene has CDR1 SGHKS and CDR2 YYEKEE (reference sequence). CDR3 protein: CASSSSGTSGSREQFF. CDR3 DNA: TGTGCCAGCAGCTCCTCTGGGACTAGCGGGAGTAGGGAGCAGTTCTTC.

The gene calls are TRBV7-2 and TRBJ1-1; D is unresolved. The V end lost 5 bases, the J end lost 3 bases, and 10 bases lay between the germline ends. CDR1 is SGHTA, CDR2 FQGNSA, per germline. The CDR3 contains 13 residues. CDR3 amino acids: CASSPTRDTEAFF. The CDR3 nucleotides are TGTGCCAGCAGCCCTACGAGGGACACTGAAGCTTTCTTT.

In its sample, this clone was seen a few times. This chain connects TRBV7-6 to TRBJ2-2; D ambiguous. CDR3 length: 14 amino acids. V lost 1 base and J 5 bases, leaving 8 bases between the germline ends. In germline, CDR1 is SGHVS, CDR2 FNYEAQ. The CDR3 DNA is TGTGCCAGCAGCTTAGTCGGCTCGACCGGGGAGCTGTTTTTT. This encodes CASSLVGSTGELFF.

This chain connects TRBV11-2 to TRBJ2-7; TRBD1 aligns across 8 bases. CDR1 is SGHAT, CDR2 FQNNGV, per germline. Trimming at V came to 4 bases and at J to 2 bases, leaving 10 bases not matched to a gene. This CDR3 comprises 16 residues. CDR3 nucleotide sequence: TGTGCCAGCAGCTCAGGGGGCGCTAACGAACCCTACGAGCAGTACTTC. It specifies CASSSGGANEPYEQYF.

Of note for this clone: This CDR3 is also generated by other DNA sequences in the sample. The chain employs TRBV30 and TRBJ1-2; TRBD1 aligns across 8 bases. Looked up from germline, CDR1 is GTSNPN and CDR2 is SVGIG (reference sequence). This CDR3 comprises 12 residues. The V gene end was trimmed by 5 bases and the J gene end by 8 bases; junction bases not matched to a gene: 7. CDR3 in amino acids: CAWAGTGNGYTF. The CDR3 DNA sequence: TGTGCCTGGGCCGGGACAGGAAACGGCTACACCTTC.

The chain recombines TRBV5-1 with TRBJ2-5, with 9 bases that match TRBD1. The V and J ends lost 3 bases and 5 bases, in that order; junction bases with no gene match: 11. This CDR3 is 16 amino acids long. Per germline, CDR1 SGHRS and CDR2 YFSETQ. CDR3 residues: CASSYAGTGSGETQYF. The CDR3 DNA is TGCGCCAGCAGCTACGCCGGGACAGGGTCAGGTGAGACCCAGTACTTC.

The genes are TRBV5-1 and TRBJ2-5; D is uncertain. Trimming left V 3 bases short and J 1 base short, with 10 bases between. Germline V gives CDR1 SGHRS, CDR2 YFSETQ. This CDR3 is 14 amino acids long. CDR3 protein: CASSSGDFQETQYF. CDR3 coding DNA: TGCGCCAGCAGCTCTGGAGACTTCCAAGAGACCCAGTACTTC.

In this sample, this clone turned up once. V and J are TRBV18 and TRBJ1-5, with 7 bases identical to TRBD1. The CDR3 contains 16 residues. Trimming took 4 bases from V and 0 from J; bases not matched to a gene: 6. Germline V gene data show CDR1 as KGHSH and CDR2 as LQKENI. CDR3 region: CASSRRTGNSNQPQHF. The CDR3 region has the DNA TGTGCCAGCTCACGCCGGACAGGAAATAGCAATCAGCCCCAGCATTTT.

This clone appeared a few times. CDR3 DNA: TGCAGCGTCATGACCGCCCCCGGTATGGCTTTCTTT. Encoded protein: CSVMTAPGMAFF. J is TRBJ1-1 and V is TRBV29-1; the D is unclear. Germline CDR1 SQVTM, CDR2 ANQGSEA. V lost 6 bases and J 11 bases, leaving 19 bases between the germline ends. The CDR3 extends over 12 amino acids.

The V and J genes are TRBV7-2 and TRBJ2-7, with 12 bases lining up with TRBD1. The CDR3 spans 14 residues. J lost 9 bases, V lost 3 bases, and 6 bases had no gene match. Germline assignment: CDR1 SGHTA and CDR2 FQGNSA. The DNA for the CDR3 is TGTGCCAGCAGCTTGACCGGGACAGGGGGCGGGCAGTACTTC. It is translated as CASSLTGTGGGQYF.

In the case of this clone: Distinct nucleotide sequences in the sample also encode this CDR3. V gene TRBV2 combines with J gene TRBJ1-5; D call uncertain. The CDR3 has 13 amino acids. V was cut by 6 bases and J by 1 base, with 7 bases left in between. Germline V gene data show CDR1 as SNHLY and CDR2 as FYNNEI. CDR3 DNA sequence: TGTGCCAGCAGGGAGTACAGCAATCAGCCCCAGCATTTT. Translation: CASREYSNQPQHF.

This chain joins TRBV7-2 and TRBJ2-1; no clear D gene. Germline-derived CDR1 and CDR2 are SGHTA and FQGNSA. This CDR3 region has 13 residues. Trimming removed 2 bases at V and 5 bases at J, with 7 bases between. The DNA of the CDR3 is TGTGCCAGCAGCTTACAATCGGACAATGAGCAGTTCTTC. Amino acid sequence: CASSLQSDNEQFF. Full variable domain (outside the CDR3, taken from reference TRBV7-2 and TRBJ2-1): GAGVSQSPSNKVTEKGKDVELRCDPISGHTALYWYRQSLGQGLEFLIYFQGNSAPDKSGLPSDRFSAERTGGSVSTLTIQRTQQEDSAVYLCASSLQSDNEQFFGPGTRLTVL.

The J gene is TRBJ2-1, the V gene TRBV7-2; no definite D call. The CDR3 totals 15 residues. V was clipped by 5 bases and J by 3 bases, with 14 bases between them. From germline, CDR1 is SGHTA and CDR2 FQGNSA. The CDR3 loop reads CASSIRARLYNEQFF. The CDR3 DNA follows: TGTGCCAGCAGCATAAGGGCCAGGCTCTACAATGAGCAGTTCTTC.

The rearrangement joins TRBV4-1 to TRBJ2-1; D possibly corresponds to TRBD1 (6 bases). The CDR3 contains 16 residues. Trimming took off 4 bases at V and 4 bases at J, with 17 bases between the two ends. The germline gives CDR1 MGHRA, CDR2 YSYEKL. The CDR3 nucleotides read TGCGCCAGCAGCCCGAGAGGCAGGGGACCTTACAATGAGCAGTTCTTC. Translation gives CASSPRGRGPYNEQFF.

The table lists this clone with a count of one. The genes are TRBV27 and TRBJ2-5, with 14 bases matching TRBD2. CDR3 size: 14 residues. Looked up from germline, CDR1 is MNHEY and CDR2 is SMNVEV (reference sequence). V dropped 7 bases and J dropped 5; count of bases not matched to a gene: 3. The CDR3, as DNA: TGTGCCAGCAAGAGACTAGCGGGAGGGGAGACCCAGTACTTC. Amino acids: CASKRLAGGETQYF.

The chain uses TRBV6-6 and TRBJ2-5, with D perhaps matching TRBD1 (5 bases). The germline gives CDR1 MNHNY, CDR2 SVGAGI (reference sequence). The V gene lost 3 bases and the J gene lost 2 bases, with 10 bases spanning the gap. This CDR3 has 14 amino acids. CDR3 sequence (DNA): TGTGCCAGCAGTTATCCCACAGGTCAAGAGACCCAGTACTTC. It is translated as CASSYPTGQETQYF.

This clone was seen once. This chain uses TRBV29-1 with TRBJ2-4, with a weak D call TRBD2 (6 bases). Germline V gene sequence: CDR1 SQVTM, CDR2 ANQGSEA. V lost 4 bases and J 5 bases, leaving 9 bases between the germline ends. The CDR3 is 12 amino acids. Here the CDR3 DNA reads TGCAGCGTTGCTGGAGGGGAAAACATTCAGTACTTC. Its translation is CSVAGGENIQYF.

As concerns this clone: At the DNA level, this CDR3 is encoded by other sequences in the same sample as well. V and J are TRBV30 and TRBJ2-2; 11 positions agree with TRBD1. Germline CDR1 GTSNPN, CDR2 SVGIG (reference sequence). There are 14 residues in the CDR3. J was trimmed by 5 bases and V by 5 bases; bases with no gene match: 4. The CDR3: CAWRDRGFTGELFF. CDR3 bases: TGTGCCTGGCGGGACAGGGGGTTTACCGGGGAGCTGTTTTTT. The variable domain in full, completed from reference TRBV30 and TRBJ2-2, reads SQTIHQWPATLVQPVGSPLSLECTVEGTSNPNLYWYRQAAGRGLQLLFYSVGIGQISSEVPQNLSASRPQDRQFILSSKKLLLSDSGFYLCAWRDRGFTGELFFGEGSRLTVL.

The chain recombines TRBV18 with TRBJ1-5; no clear D. Germline CDR1 is KGHSH and CDR2 is LQKENI. This CDR3 comprises 16 residues. V was pared by 3 bases and J by 5 bases, with 17 bases between. CDR3 sequence reads: CASSPFQADADQPQHF. Written as DNA, the CDR3 is TGTGCCAGCTCACCTTTCCAGGCGGACGCCGATCAGCCCCAGCATTTT.

Concerning this clone itself: Other DNA sequences from this sample encode an identical CDR3 as well. J is TRBJ2-5 and V is TRBV9; no firm D call. The CDR3 runs to 12 residues. Germline CDR1 SGDLS, CDR2 YYNGEE. Trimming cost V 0 bases and J 4 bases, with 4 bases left between them. For the CDR3, the DNA is TGTGCCAGCAGCGTAGGGGCAGAGACCCAGTACTTC. Protein sequence: CASSVGAETQYF.

In its sample, this clone was seen a few times. The rearrangement links TRBV25-1 to TRBJ1-5, with a weak D call TRBD1 (6 bases). Germline lookup yields CDR1 MGHDK and CDR2 SYGVNS. This CDR3 has 15 amino acids. V shed 5 bases and J shed 2 bases, with 13 bases lying between them. The CDR3 loop reads CASSQPGDGNQPQHF. Written as DNA, the CDR3 is TGTGCCAGCAGTCAGCCAGGGGACGGCAATCAGCCCCAGCATTTT.

The chain couples TRBV11-3 to TRBJ2-2; D not certain. The germline V gene encodes CDR1 SGHNT and CDR2 YENEEA. Trimming shortened V by 5 bases and J by 5 bases, and 12 bases separated the two germline ends. The CDR3 totals 14 residues. For the CDR3, the DNA is TGTGCCAGCAGCATAAGCCCCGGGACCGGGGAGCTGTTTTTT. As protein: CASSISPGTGELFF.